This TCR beta chain was retrieved from a study of T cell repertoires in cytomegalovirus infection. The CDR3 is made up of 11 amino acids. V lost 2 bases and J 5 bases, leaving 4 bases between the germline ends. Germline CDR1 is SGHTA and CDR2 is FQGNSA. Whole-study results and caveats: There were HLA-C-restricted CMV-specific TCR beta clonotypes dominating the ex vivo response.

Concerning this clonotype: The antigen is undetermined.

Each CDR3 protein gets one entry after TCRdb re-called the reads with MiXCR. The data hold approximately 320,000 distinct CDR3 sequences, with 8% to 10% observed a single time. The sequencing sample was made of PBMCs. The receptor was derived from a human donor in good health (CMV status not recorded). Some clones in this sample may be carry-over from other donors' samples. The chain carries TRBV7-2 and TRBJ2-7; D unresolved. CDR3 residues: CASSLYDEQYF. The CDR3 region has the DNA TGTGCCAGCAGCTTATACGACGAGCAGTACTTC.